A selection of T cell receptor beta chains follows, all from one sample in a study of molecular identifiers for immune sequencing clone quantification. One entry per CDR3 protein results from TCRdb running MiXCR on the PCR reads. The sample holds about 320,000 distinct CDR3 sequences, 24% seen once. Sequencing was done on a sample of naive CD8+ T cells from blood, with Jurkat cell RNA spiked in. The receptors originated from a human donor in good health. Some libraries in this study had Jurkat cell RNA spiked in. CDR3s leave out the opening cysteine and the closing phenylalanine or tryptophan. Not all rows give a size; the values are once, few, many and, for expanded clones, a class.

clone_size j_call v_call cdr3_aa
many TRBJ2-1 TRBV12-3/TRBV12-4 ASSPSPPTSGRGEQF
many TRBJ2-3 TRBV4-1 ASSQGTSGELTDTQY
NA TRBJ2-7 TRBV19 ASSMSPYEQY
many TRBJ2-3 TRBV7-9 AGDTQY
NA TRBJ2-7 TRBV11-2 ASSTHTYEQY
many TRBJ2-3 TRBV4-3 ASSINLLAEAGDTQY
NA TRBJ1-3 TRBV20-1 SARDGESNTVY
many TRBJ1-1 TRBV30 AWSVLWGNGDTEAF
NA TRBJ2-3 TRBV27 ASSVAGYTATQY
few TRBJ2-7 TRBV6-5 ASSYGPGQGTEEQY
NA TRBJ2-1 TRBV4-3 ASSQETYNEQF
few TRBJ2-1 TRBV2 ASTPRGTSGNEQF
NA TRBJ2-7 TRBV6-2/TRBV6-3 ASSPGPSYEQD
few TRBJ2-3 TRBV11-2 ASSLEKRSTDTQY
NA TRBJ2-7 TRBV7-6 ASSQTDRGYEQY
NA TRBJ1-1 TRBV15 ATSKTRQGTNTEAF
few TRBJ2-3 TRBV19 ASSGGVDTQY
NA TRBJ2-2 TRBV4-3 ASSQGLAGGFTGELF
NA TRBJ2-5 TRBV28 ASSQRDSHRKTQY
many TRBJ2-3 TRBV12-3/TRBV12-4 ASSHELLEFDTQY
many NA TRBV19 ASSIISGGEQY
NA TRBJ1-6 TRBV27 ASSPMDRGNSPLH
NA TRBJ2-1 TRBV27 ASSLIGTSGTDEQF
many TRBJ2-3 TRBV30 AWDWADTQY
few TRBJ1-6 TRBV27 ASSSAGSTSPLH
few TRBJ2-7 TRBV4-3 ASSQDRGRWNEQY
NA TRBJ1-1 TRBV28 ASCHDRMVPEAF
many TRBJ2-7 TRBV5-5 ASSLVAGSRATYEQY
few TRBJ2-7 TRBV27 ASKVGTGGLDEQY